This TCR beta chain was retrieved from a study of T cell changes during pregnancy in multiple sclerosis. Repertoires were generated with immunoSEQ multiplex PCR, while TCRdb's copy carries only in-frame clones and drops some. The top ten clones hold around 6% of a sample with 95,000 to 150,000 clones, 80% to 95% of them seen once. This CDR3 has 14 residues. Per the germline V gene, CDR1 is MGHRA and CDR2 is YSYEKL. V lost 0 bases to trimming and J lost 5 bases, with 10 bases between them. The rearrangement uses TRBV4-1 and TRBJ1-1, with D possibly matching TRBD1 (5 bases). The specimen was peripheral blood, collected before pregnancy. The sequence came from a female donor with multiple sclerosis, enrolled in a pregnancy study. The CDR3 protein is CASSQEWGETEAFF. CDR3 nucleotides: TGCGCCAGCAGCCAAGAGTGGGGCGAGACTGAAGCTTTCTTT.